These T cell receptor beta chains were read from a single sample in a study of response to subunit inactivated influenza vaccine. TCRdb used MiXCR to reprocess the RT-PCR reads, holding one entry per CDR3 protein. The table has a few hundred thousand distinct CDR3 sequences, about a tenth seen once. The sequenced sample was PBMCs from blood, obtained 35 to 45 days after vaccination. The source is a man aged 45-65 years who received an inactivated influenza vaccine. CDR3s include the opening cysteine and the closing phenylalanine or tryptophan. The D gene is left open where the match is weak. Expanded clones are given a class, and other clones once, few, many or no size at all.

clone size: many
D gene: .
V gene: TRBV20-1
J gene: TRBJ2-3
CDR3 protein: CSAILQGSIDTQYF
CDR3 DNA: TGCAGTGCTATTCTCCAGGGAAGTATAGATACGCAGTATTTT

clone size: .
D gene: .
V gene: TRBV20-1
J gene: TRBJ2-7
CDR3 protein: CSARNRESYEQYF
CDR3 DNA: TGCAGTGCTAGGAATCGGGAGTCCTACGAGCAGTACTTC

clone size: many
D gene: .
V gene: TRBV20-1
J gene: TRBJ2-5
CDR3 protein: CSAVGSQETQYF
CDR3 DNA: TGCAGTGCCGTGGGCAGCCAAGAGACCCAGTACTTC

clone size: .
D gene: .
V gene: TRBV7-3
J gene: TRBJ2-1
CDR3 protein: CASSPSWRPGEQFF
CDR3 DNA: TGTGCCAGCAGCCCCTCCTGGCGTCCGGGTGAGCAGTTCTTC

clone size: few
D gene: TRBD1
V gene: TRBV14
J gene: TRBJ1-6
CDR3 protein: CASSQRGQGGSPLHF
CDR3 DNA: TGTGCCAGCAGCCAAAGGGGACAGGGTGGTTCACCCCTCCACTTT

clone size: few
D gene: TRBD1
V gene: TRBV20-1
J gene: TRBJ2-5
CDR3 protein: CSAEGQGGGETQYF
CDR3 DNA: TGCAGTGCCGAGGGACAGGGGGGTGGCGAGACCCAGTACTTC

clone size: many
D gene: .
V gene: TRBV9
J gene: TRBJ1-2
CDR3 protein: CASGAPNYGYTF
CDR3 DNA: TGTGCCAGTGGGGCACCTAACTATGGCTACACCTTC

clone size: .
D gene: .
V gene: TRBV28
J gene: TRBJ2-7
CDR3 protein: CASSIYTNYEQYF
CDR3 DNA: TGTGCCAGCAGTATATACACGAACTACGAGCAGTACTTC

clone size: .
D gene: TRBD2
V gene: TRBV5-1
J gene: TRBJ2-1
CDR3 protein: CASSTTSGVGTYNEQFF
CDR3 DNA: TGCGCCAGCAGCACTACTAGCGGAGTGGGTACCTACAATGAGCAGTTCTTC

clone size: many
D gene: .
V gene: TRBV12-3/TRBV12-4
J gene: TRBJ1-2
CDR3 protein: CASSFGGKGYTF
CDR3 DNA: TGTGCCAGCAGTTTTGGTGGGAAAGGCTACACCTTC

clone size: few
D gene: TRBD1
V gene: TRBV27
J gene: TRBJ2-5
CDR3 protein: CASSSRQGIGETQYF
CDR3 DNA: TGTGCCAGCAGTTCGAGACAGGGAATAGGGGAGACCCAGTACTTC

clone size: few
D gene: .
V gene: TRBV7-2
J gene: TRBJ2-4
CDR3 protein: CASSLALSRIQYF
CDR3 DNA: TGTGCCAGCAGCTTAGCGCTAAGCCGCATTCAGTACTTC

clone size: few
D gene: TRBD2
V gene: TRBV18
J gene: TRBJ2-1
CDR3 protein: CASSRNLAGGPYNEQFF
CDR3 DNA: TGTGCCAGCTCCCGGAACCTAGCGGGAGGGCCTTACAATGAGCAGTTCTTC

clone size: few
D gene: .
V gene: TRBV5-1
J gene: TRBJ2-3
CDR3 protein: CASSPEPGSTDTQYF
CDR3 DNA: TGCGCCAGCAGCCCCGAACCGGGAAGCACAGATACGCAGTATTTT

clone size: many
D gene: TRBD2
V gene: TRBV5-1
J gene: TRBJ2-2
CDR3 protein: CASSLSLAGPANTGELFF
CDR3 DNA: TGCGCCAGCAGCTTGTCCCTAGCGGGTCCCGCGAACACCGGGGAGCTGTTTTTT

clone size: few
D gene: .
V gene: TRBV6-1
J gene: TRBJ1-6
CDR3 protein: CASSRGPSGHGGPPLHF
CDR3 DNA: TGTGCCAGCAGTCGGGGACCCTCGGGACACGGCGGCCCACCCCTCCACTTT

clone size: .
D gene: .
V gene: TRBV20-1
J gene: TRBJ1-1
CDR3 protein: CSARSQGRMNTEAFF
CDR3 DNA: TGCAGTGCTAGATCGCAGGGGAGGATGAACACTGAAGCTTTCTTT

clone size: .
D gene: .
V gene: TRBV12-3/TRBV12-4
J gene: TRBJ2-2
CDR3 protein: CASSLERPNTGELFF
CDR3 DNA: TGTGCCAGCAGCCTGGAAAGACCGAACACCGGGGAGCTGTTTTTT

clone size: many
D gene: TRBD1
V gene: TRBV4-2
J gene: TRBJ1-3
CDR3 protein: CASSQGQGPGNTIYF
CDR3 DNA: TGTGCCAGCAGCCAAGGACAGGGTCCCGGAAACACCATATATTTT

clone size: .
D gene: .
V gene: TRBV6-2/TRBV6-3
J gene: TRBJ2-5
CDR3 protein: CASSRQNMAQVNKTQYF
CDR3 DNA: TGTGCCAGCAGTCGACAAAACATGGCCCAGGTCAATAAGACCCAGTACTTC

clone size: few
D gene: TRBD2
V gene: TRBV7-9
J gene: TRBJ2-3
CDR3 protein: CASSGPGLAGPDTQYF
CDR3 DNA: TGTGCCAGCAGCGGACCGGGACTAGCGGGGCCAGATACGCAGTATTTT

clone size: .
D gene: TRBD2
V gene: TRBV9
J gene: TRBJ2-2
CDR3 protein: CASSSGATSGDNTGELFF
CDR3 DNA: TGTGCCAGCAGCTCCGGCGCGACTAGCGGGGACAACACCGGGGAGCTGTTTTTT

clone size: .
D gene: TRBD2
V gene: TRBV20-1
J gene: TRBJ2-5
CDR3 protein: CSATSLGLAYQETQYF
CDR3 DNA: TGCAGTGCTACGAGTCTGGGACTAGCCTACCAAGAGACCCAGTACTTC

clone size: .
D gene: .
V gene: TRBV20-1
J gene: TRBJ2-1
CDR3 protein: CSALHVGGGNEQFF
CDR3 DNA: TGCAGTGCTCTCCACGTCGGCGGAGGCAATGAGCAGTTCTTC

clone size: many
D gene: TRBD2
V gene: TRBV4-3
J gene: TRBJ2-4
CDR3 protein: CASSQDHGLAGNIQYF
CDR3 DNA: TGCGCCAGCAGCCAAGATCATGGGCTAGCGGGAAACATTCAGTACTTC

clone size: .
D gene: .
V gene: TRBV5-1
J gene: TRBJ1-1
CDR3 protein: CASWPQGKDTEAFF
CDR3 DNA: TGCGCCAGCTGGCCCCAGGGAAAGGATACTGAAGCTTTCTTT

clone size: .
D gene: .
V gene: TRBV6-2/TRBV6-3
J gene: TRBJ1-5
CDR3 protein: CASNPGRNQPQHF
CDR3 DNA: TGTGCCAGCAATCCGGGGCGCAATCAGCCCCAGCATTTT

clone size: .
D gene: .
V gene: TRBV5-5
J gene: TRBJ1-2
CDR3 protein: CASSLGPDGLYGYTF
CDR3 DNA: TGTGCCAGCAGCTTGGGGCCGGACGGCCTCTATGGCTACACCTTC

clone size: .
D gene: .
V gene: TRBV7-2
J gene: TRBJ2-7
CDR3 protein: CASRYTGFSYEQYF
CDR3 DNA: TGTGCCAGCAGATACACAGGTTTCTCCTACGAGCAGTACTTC

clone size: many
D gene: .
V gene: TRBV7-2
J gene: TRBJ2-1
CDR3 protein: CASSLTPVSSYNEQFF
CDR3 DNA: TGTGCCAGCAGCTTAACGCCGGTTAGCTCCTACAATGAGCAGTTCTTC

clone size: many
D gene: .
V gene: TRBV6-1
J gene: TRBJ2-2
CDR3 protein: CASRLGGFNTGELFF
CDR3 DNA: TGTGCCAGCAGGTTGGGAGGATTCAACACCGGGGAGCTGTTTTTT

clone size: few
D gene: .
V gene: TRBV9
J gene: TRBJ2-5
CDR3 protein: CASSVGGPRETQYF
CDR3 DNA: TGTGCCAGCAGCGTAGGGGGGCCCCGAGAGACCCAGTACTTC

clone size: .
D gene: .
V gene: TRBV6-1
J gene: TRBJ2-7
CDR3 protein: CASSVDRYEQYF
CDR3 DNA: TGTGCCAGCAGTGTAGACAGATACGAGCAGTACTTC

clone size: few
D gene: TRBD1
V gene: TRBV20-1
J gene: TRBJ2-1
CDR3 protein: CSARVGGQYNNEQFF
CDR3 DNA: TGCAGTGCTAGAGTAGGGGGACAGTATAACAATGAGCAGTTCTTC

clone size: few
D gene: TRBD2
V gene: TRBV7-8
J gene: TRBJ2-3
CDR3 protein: CASSLGASGAGDAFTDTQYF
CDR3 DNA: TGTGCCAGCAGCTTAGGAGCTAGCGGGGCTGGGGACGCATTCACAGATACGCAGTATTTT

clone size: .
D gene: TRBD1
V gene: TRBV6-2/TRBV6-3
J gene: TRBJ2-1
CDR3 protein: CASSYTEGAATYNEQFF
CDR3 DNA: TGTGCCAGCAGTTACACCGAGGGGGCAGCCACCTACAATGAGCAGTTCTTC

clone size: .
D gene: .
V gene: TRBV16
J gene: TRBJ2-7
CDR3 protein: CASSQLNRRDKAVYEQYF
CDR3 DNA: TGTGCCAGCAGCCAACTAAACCGCCGGGACAAGGCGGTATACGAGCAGTACTTC

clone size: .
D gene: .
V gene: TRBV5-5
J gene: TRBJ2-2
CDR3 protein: CASSFRDINTGELFF
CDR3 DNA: TGTGCCAGCAGCTTCCGGGACATTAACACCGGGGAGCTGTTTTTT

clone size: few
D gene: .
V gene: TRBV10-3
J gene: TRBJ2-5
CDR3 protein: CAISLGETQYF
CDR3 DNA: TGTGCCATCAGCCTAGGAGAGACCCAGTACTTC

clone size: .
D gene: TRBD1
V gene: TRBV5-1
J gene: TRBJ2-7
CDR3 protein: CASSPEQGVPYEQYF
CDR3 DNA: TGCGCCAGCAGCCCGGAACAGGGGGTCCCCTACGAGCAGTACTTC

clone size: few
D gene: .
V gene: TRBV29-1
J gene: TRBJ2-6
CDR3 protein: CSVLGSGSGANVLTF
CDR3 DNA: TGCAGCGTCCTCGGGTCCGGCTCTGGGGCCAACGTCCTGACTTTC

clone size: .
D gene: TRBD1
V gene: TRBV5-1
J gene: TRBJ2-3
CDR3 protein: CASLGTGIDTQYF
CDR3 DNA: TGCGCCAGCCTCGGGACAGGGATCGATACGCAGTATTTT

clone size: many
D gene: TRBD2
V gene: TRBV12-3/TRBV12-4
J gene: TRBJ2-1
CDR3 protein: CASSLGGLALNEQFF
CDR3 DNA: TGTGCCAGCAGTTTAGGGGGACTAGCGTTAAATGAGCAGTTCTTC

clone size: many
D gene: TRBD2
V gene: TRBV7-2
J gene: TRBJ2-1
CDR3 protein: CASSFAAGVDNEQFF
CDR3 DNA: TGTGCCAGCAGCTTTGCAGCGGGAGTTGACAATGAGCAGTTCTTC

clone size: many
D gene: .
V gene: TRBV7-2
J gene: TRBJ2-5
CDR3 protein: CASTTPGRETQYF
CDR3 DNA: TGTGCCAGCACCACCCCAGGGAGAGAGACCCAGTACTTC

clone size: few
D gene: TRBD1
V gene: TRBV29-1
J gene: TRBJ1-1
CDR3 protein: CSGSTGDTEAFF
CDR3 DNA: TGCAGCGGGTCCACAGGGGACACTGAAGCTTTCTTT

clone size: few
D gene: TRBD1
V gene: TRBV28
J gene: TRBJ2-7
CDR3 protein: CASSRTGVNYEQYF
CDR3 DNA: TGTGCCAGCAGCCGGACAGGGGTTAACTACGAGCAGTACTTC

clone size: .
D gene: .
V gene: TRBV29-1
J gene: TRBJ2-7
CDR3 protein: CSVEDGASPYEQYF
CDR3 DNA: TGCAGCGTTGAAGATGGGGCTTCCCCCTACGAGCAGTACTTC

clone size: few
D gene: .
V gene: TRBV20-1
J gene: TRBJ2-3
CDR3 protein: CSARVLSRTDTQYF
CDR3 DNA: TGCAGTGCTAGAGTTCTCAGCCGGACAGATACGCAGTATTTT

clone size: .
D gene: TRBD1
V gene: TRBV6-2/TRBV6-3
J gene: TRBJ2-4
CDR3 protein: CASSRQGPNIQYF
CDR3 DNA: TGTGCCAGCAGCCGACAGGGCCCTAACATTCAGTACTTC

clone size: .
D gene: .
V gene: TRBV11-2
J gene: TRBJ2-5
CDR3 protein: CASSPITQGETQYF
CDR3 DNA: TGTGCCAGCAGCCCAATAACACAGGGCGAGACCCAGTACTTC

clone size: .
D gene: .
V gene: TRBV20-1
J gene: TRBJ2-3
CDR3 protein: CSAVRGSTDTQYF
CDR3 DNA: TGCAGTGCCGTGAGGGGGAGCACAGATACGCAGTATTTT

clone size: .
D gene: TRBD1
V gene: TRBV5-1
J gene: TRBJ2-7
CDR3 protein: CASSIRGPYEQYF
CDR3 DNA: TGCGCCAGCAGCATCAGGGGGCCCTACGAGCAGTACTTC

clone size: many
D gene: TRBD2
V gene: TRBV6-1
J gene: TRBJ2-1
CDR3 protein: CASSPTSGVLYGEQFF
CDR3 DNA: TGTGCCAGCAGTCCGACTAGCGGGGTACTCTATGGTGAGCAGTTCTTC

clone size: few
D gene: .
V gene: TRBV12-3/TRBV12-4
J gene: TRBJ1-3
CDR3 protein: CASSFGGFSGNTIYF
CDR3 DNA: TGTGCCAGCAGTTTCGGGGGTTTCTCTGGAAACACCATATATTTT